These 4 T cell receptor beta chains share one sample of origin, sequenced in a study of CD8 T cells in ankylosing spondylitis. TCRdb itself ran the 5' RACE reads through MiXCR, one entry per CDR3 protein. The sample shows 90,000 to 100,000 distinct CDR3 sequences, roughly 8.3% of them seen only once. What was sequenced was blood, either unsorted or a sorted T cell fraction (not recorded which). The origin of the receptors is a male donor with ankylosing spondylitis or in good health (not recorded which).

This clonotype was seen ten or more times. This chain uses TRBV12-3 or TRBV12-4 with TRBJ2-4; TRBD2 aligns across 8 bases. The CDR3 loop spans 14 amino acids. J was trimmed by 8 bases and V by 2 bases; bases with no gene match: 5. In DNA, the CDR3 is TGTGCCAGCAGTTTAACGGGAGGGCCTGACATTCAGTACTTC. Translated: CASSLTGGPDIQYF.

Ten or more counts support this clonotype. The rearrangement joins TRBV10-2 to TRBJ2-3; TRBD2 might be the D (6 bases). V lost 2 bases, J lost 0 bases, and 12 bases lay in between. The CDR3 is 16 residues long. Germline loops: CDR1 WSHSY, CDR2 SAAADI. The CDR3 reads CASSERGGASTDTQYF. The CDR3 DNA reads as TGCGCCAGCAGTGAGAGGGGCGGGGCTAGCACAGATACGCAGTATTTT.

The sample holds many counts of this clonotype. The gene calls are TRBV29-1 and TRBJ1-1, with TRBD1 as a possible D gene (5 bases). The germline gives CDR1 SQVTM, CDR2 ANQGSEA. This CDR3 has 14 amino acids. V gave up 3 bases and J gave up 1 base, with 12 bases separating them. The CDR3 sequence: CSVDALGQNTEAFF. Written as DNA, the CDR3 is TGCAGCGTTGATGCTTTAGGACAGAACACTGAAGCTTTCTTT.

This clonotype was detected ten times or more. The chain couples TRBV4-3 to TRBJ1-4; possible D gene TRBD1, 5 bases. The V gene's germline CDR1 is LGHNA and CDR2 YSLEER. The V end lost 3 bases, the J end lost 8 bases, and 10 bases lay between the germline ends. There are 13 residues in the CDR3. The CDR3 sequence: CASSQGPHEKLFF. The DNA of the CDR3 is TGCGCCAGCAGCCAGGGACCCCACGAAAAACTGTTTTTT.